This T cell receptor (beta chain) was recovered during a study of blood T cell repertoires in COVID-19. Study at large: From the United States, Italy and Spain came samples of acute and convalescent COVID-19. In each case, the material was cDNA or gDNA derived from T cells, B-cell-depleted T cells, or PBMCs.

CDR1 and CDR2 from the germline V gene are LNHDA and SQIVND (reference sequence). The CDR3 extends over 13 amino acids. The V and J ends lost 5 bases and 3 bases respectively, with 10 bases between them. Per the authors' pipeline: Reference gene primer amplification gave estimated nucleated cell counts. Using immunoSEQ multiplex PCR, the repertoire was profiled, and TCRdb retains in-frame clones only, with some absent. V and J calls and clone size are copied from that table; D and trimming were computed from the DNA. The top ten hold approximately 9.3% of the sample, which has 300,000 to 400,000 clones, roughly 89% seen once. Those enrolled in Seattle joined during active infection and were followed longitudinally afterward.

The TCR sequence derives from a man aged 25-45 years with COVID-19, enrolled during active disease. The chain combines TRBV19 with TRBJ1-2; D might be TRBD1 (6 bases). The sample comprised peripheral blood. The CDR3 DNA sequence: TGTGCCAGTAGTGAGGCAGGGGACTATGGCTACACCTTC. Protein sequence: CASSEAGDYGYTF. Complete variable domain (other parts from reference TRBV19 and TRBJ1-2): DGGITQSPKYLFRKEGQNVTLSCEQNLNHDAMYWYRQDPGQGLRLIYYSQIVNDFQKGDIAEGYSVSREKKESFPLTVTSAQKNPTAFYLCASSEAGDYGYTFGSGTRLTVV.